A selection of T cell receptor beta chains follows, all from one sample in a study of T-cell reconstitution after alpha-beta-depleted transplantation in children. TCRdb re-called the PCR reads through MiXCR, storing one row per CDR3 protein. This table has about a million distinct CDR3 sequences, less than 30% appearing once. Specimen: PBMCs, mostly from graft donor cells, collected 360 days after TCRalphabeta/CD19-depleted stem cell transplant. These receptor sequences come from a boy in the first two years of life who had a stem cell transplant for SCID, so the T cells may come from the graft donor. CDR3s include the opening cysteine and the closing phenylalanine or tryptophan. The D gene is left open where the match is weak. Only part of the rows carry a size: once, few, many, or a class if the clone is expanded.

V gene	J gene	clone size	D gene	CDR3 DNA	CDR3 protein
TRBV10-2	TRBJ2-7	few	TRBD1	TGCGCCAGCAGCGGACAGGGCTATTTCGGCGAGCAGTACTTC	CASSGQGYFGEQYF
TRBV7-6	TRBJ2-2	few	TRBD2	TGTGCCAGCAGCCGTGTGGCGGGGGGAGCGAACACCGGGGAGCTGTTTTTT	CASSRVAGGANTGELFF
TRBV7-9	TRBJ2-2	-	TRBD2	TGTGCCAGCAGCTCGACTAGCGTAGGGACCGGGGAGCTGTTTTTT	CASSSTSVGTGELFF
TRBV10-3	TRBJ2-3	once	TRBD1	TGTGCCATCAGCGGGGTGGAGGGACAGGACACAGATACGCAGTATTTT	CAISGVEGQDTDTQYF
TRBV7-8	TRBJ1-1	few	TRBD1	TGTGCCAGCACCCGACAGGGGTATGACACTGAAGCTTTCTTT	CASTRQGYDTEAFF
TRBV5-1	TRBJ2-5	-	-	TGCGCCAGCAGCTTGGCTACTACTCACAAAGAGACCCAGTACTTC	CASSLATTHKETQYF
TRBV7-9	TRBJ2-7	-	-	TGTGCCAGCAGCTTAGACCGGTTCTCGGGGGAGCAGTACTTC	CASSLDRFSGEQYF
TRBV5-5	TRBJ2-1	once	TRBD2	TGTGCCAGCAGCTTGGCGGTAGCGGGGGACAATGAGCAGTTCTTC	CASSLAVAGDNEQFF
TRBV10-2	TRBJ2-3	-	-	TGCGCCAGCAGTGATAGTCCGGGCACAGATACGCAGTATTTT	CASSDSPGTDTQYF
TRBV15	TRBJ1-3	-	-	TGTGCCACCAGCAGAGATCGCAGACCCTCTGGAAACACCATATATTTT	CATSRDRRPSGNTIYF
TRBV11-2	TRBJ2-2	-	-	TGTGCCAGCAGCGCAAGCAGGGGGGGAAACACCGGGGAGCTGTTTTTT	CASSASRGGNTGELFF
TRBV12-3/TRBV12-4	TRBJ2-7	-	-	TGTGCCAGCAGTCCCGACTTGCCCTCCTACGAGCAGTACTTC	CASSPDLPSYEQYF
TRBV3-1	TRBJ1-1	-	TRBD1	TGTGCCAGCAGCCAATTCGGACAGGCGGGCACTGAAGCTTTCTTT	CASSQFGQAGTEAFF
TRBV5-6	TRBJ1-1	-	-	TGTGCCAGCAGCCGACGCTTGACAGATAAGAACACTGAAGCTTTCTTT	CASSRRLTDKNTEAFF
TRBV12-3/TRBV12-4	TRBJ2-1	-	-	TGTGCCAGCAGGCACCCGGGGAGCTCCTACAATGAGCAGTTCTTC	CASRHPGSSYNEQFF
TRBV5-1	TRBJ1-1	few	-	TGCGCCAGCAGCTTGGACGGGACCGTGAACACTGAAGCTTTCTTT	CASSLDGTVNTEAFF
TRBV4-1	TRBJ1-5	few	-	TGCGCCAGCAGCCAAGATCCCGGGGTGTACTTTCTTAATCAGCCCCAGCATTTT	CASSQDPGVYFLNQPQHF
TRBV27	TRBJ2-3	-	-	TGTGCCAGCAGTTTGGGCCACGGGGGACCCACAGATACGCAGTATTTT	CASSLGHGGPTDTQYF
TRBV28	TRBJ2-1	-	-	TGTGCCAGCAGTTTAACAGGGTTACGGGGTGAGCAGTTCTTC	CASSLTGLRGEQFF
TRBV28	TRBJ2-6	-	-	TGTGCCAGCAGTTTTATAAATTTGCCGTCTGGGGCCAACGTCCTGACTTTC	CASSFINLPSGANVLTF
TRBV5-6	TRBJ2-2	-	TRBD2	TGTGCCAGCAGCTTTCCGAGACTAGCGGGGGACACCGGGGAGCTGTTTTTT	CASSFPRLAGDTGELFF
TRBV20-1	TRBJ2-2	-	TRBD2	TGCAGTTCCAGGCGGGGGGGGAACACCGGGGAGCTGTTTTTT	CSSRRGGNTGELFF
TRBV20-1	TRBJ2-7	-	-	TGCAGTGCTAGAGATCGGCAAACAAATACCTACGAGCAGTACTTC	CSARDRQTNTYEQYF
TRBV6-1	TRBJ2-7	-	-	TGTGCCAGCACTATGATGCCCCCAGGAGACGAGCAGTACTTC	CASTMMPPGDEQYF
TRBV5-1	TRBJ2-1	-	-	TGCGCCAGCAGCTCGGTAGCTAGTAGCTACAATGAGCAGTTCTTC	CASSSVASSYNEQFF
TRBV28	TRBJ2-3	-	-	TGTGCCAGCAGGAAGACCGGGACACCGAAGGGTGATACGCAGTATTTT	CASRKTGTPKGDTQYF
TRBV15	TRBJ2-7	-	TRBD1	TGTGCCACCAGCAGAGTGACAGGGTTATCCGAGCAGTACTTC	CATSRVTGLSEQYF
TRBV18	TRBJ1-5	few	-	TGTGCCAGCTCACCGGCCAGGGGAAGCAATCAGCCCCAGCATTTT	CASSPARGSNQPQHF
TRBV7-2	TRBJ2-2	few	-	TGTGCCAGCAGTTCAAGGACGGGAGAAACCGGGGAGCTGTTTTTT	CASSSRTGETGELFF
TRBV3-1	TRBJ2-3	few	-	TGTGCCAGCAGCCAAGGTTTCGGGGCCGCTGATACGCAGTATTTT	CASSQGFGAADTQYF
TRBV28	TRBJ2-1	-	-	TGTGCCAGCAGCTCCGCAGGTTCCCGCTCCTACAATGAGCAGTTCTTC	CASSSAGSRSYNEQFF
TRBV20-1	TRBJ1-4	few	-	TGCAGTGCTAGAGGACCTCCCGTAAACGAAAAACTGTTTTTT	CSARGPPVNEKLFF
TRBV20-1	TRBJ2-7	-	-	TGCAGTGCTAGGATGGGTTACCACGAGCAGTACTTC	CSARMGYHEQYF
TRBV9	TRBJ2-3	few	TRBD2	TGTGCCAGCAGCGTAGTTGGCCTGGCTAGCGGGACGACAGATACGCAGTATTTT	CASSVVGLASGTTDTQYF
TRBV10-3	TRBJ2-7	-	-	TGTGCCATCAGTGAATCGGGGGCCACTGCCTACGAGCAGTACTTC	CAISESGATAYEQYF
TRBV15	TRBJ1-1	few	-	TGTGCCACCAGCAGAGACGGAGGGTCGAACACTGAAGCTTTCTTT	CATSRDGGSNTEAFF
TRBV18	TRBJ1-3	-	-	TGTGCCAGCTCACCACAGGGACCGAACTCTGGAAACACCATATATTTT	CASSPQGPNSGNTIYF
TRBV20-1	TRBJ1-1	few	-	TGCAGTGCCCTTCCTCCCCGGGTCGGAGACACTGAAGCTTTCTTT	CSALPPRVGDTEAFF
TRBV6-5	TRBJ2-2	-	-	TGTGCCAGCAGTTACTTGGATCGGACCGGGGAGCTGTTTTTT	CASSYLDRTGELFF
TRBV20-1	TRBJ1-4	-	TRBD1	TGCAGTGCTCCGGACAGGGGGCAAAAACTGTTTTTT	CSAPDRGQKLFF
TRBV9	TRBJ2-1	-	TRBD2	TGTGCCAGCAGCCCCCGGGGAGGGATAAGTGAGCAGTTCTTC	CASSPRGGISEQFF
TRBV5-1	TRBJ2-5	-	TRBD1	TGCGCCAGCAGCTTGGGACAGGGGATAACCCAAGAGACCCAGTACTTC	CASSLGQGITQETQYF
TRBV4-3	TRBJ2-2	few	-	TGCGCCAGCAGCCAAGACGGGGGCACCGGGGAGCTGTTTTTT	CASSQDGGTGELFF
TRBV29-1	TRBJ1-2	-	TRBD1	TGCAGCGTTGAAGATCCGGACAGGGGCCCAGGAACTCCCTATGGCTACACCTTC	CSVEDPDRGPGTPYGYTF
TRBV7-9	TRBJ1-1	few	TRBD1	TGTGCCAGCAGCTTTGAGACAGGGGTCATGACTGAAGCTTTCTTT	CASSFETGVMTEAFF
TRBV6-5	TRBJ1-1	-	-	TGTGCCAGCAGTTCGGGAATCGGGAACACTGAAGCTTTCTTT	CASSSGIGNTEAFF
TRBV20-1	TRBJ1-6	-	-	TGCAGTGCTACGGAGGACTATAATTCACCCCTCCACTTT	CSATEDYNSPLHF
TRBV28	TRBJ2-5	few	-	TGTGCCATCCAAACGAGGTTGGAGGCCCAGTACTTC	CAIQTRLEAQYF
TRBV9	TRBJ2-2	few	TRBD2	TGTGCCAGCAGCGTGACCCTGGGAGGGTACACCGGGGAGCTGTTTTTT	CASSVTLGGYTGELFF
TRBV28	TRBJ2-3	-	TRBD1	TGTGCCAGCAGCAACAGGGGGGGCACAGATACGCAGTATTTT	CASSNRGGTDTQYF
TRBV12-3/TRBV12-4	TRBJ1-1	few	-	TGTGCCAGCAGCGGGGGCTCCGGGGTTAAAATGAACACTGAAGCTTTCTTT	CASSGGSGVKMNTEAFF
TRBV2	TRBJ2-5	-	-	TGTGCCAGCCGGGGCCTATGGGGTTCTGATGGGACCCAGTACTTC	CASRGLWGSDGTQYF
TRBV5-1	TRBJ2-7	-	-	TGCGCCAGCAGCTTGCAATCAACCTACGAGCAGTACTTC	CASSLQSTYEQYF
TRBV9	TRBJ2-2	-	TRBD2	TGTGCCAGCAGCGCCAACCGCGGGGGGCCCGGGGAGCTGTTTTTT	CASSANRGGPGELFF
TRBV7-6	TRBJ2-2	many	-	TGTGCCAGCAGCTTTGTGCTGACAGGGAACACCGGGGAGCTGTTTTTT	CASSFVLTGNTGELFF
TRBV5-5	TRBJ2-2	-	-	TGTGCCAGCAGCTTTCGGGGTGACAGAACCGGGGAGCTGTTTTTT	CASSFRGDRTGELFF
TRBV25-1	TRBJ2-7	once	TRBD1	TGTGCCAGCAGGGGAGACAGGGGGCGCCACGACGAGCAGTACTTC	CASRGDRGRHDEQYF